The rows below give T cell receptor beta chains drawn from one sample of a study of cytomegalovirus exposure and HLA in healthy donors. Sequenced by immunoSEQ multiplex PCR; TCRdb stores in-frame clones only, minus some. The sample includes approximately 130,000 clones, over 75% of them seen just once. The sample consisted of PBMCs. The receptors come from a woman younger than 35 in good health and CMV-seronegative. CDR3s include the opening cysteine and the closing phenylalanine or tryptophan. D genes are given only for firm matches. Some rows mark clone size as missing; the rest say once, few, many or name a class of expanded clone.

abundance	v_gene	j_gene	d_gene	CDR3nt	CDR3aa
.	TRBV6-6	TRBJ2-3	.	TGTGCCAGCAGTTCCCCCGTTAGCACAGATACGCAGTATTTT	CASSSPVSTDTQYF
.	TRBV6-6	TRBJ2-1	.	TGTGCCAGCAGTCCAACCGGGACTGCCTACAATGAGCAGTTCTTC	CASSPTGTAYNEQFF
.	TRBV6-4	TRBJ1-5	.	TGTGCCAGCAGTGAGGGGAGCAATCGGCCCCAGCATTTT	CASSEGSNRPQHF
.	TRBV2	TRBJ1-5	.	TGTGCCAGCAGACCGACAGGCAATCAGCCCCAGCATTTT	CASRPTGNQPQHF
.	TRBV5-1	TRBJ1-2	.	TGCGCCAGCAGCTTTATAGCTAACTATGGCTACACCTTC	CASSFIANYGYTF
.	TRBV7-9	TRBJ2-7	TRBD1	TGTGCCAGCAGCGGGGACAGGGCCTACGAGCAGTACTTC	CASSGDRAYEQYF
.	TRBV4-1	TRBJ1-5	.	TGCGCCAGCAGCCAAGACCTAGGCAATCAGCCCCAGCATTTT	CASSQDLGNQPQHF
.	TRBV4-3	TRBJ1-2	.	TGCGCCAGCAGCCAAGATAGGCAGACAGTGGGCTATGGCTACACCTTC	CASSQDRQTVGYGYTF
.	TRBV5-1	TRBJ1-1	.	TGCGCCAGCAGCTTGGGACAGACGAGGAACACTGAAGCTTTCTTT	CASSLGQTRNTEAFF
.	TRBV7-6	TRBJ2-2	TRBD1	TGTGCCACCGGGGACAGACCGAACACCGGGGAGCTGTTTTTT	CATGDRPNTGELFF
.	TRBV6-1	TRBJ2-3	TRBD2	TGTGCCAGCAGTGCGGGGACTAGCGGGAGAGATACGCAGTATTTT	CASSAGTSGRDTQYF
.	TRBV19	TRBJ2-3	TRBD1	TGTGCCAGCACAGGGGCGGCAGATACGCAGTATTTT	CASTGAADTQYF
.	TRBV2	TRBJ1-1	.	TGTGCCAGCAGTGAATTGTCCTCCAACACTGAAGCTTTCTTT	CASSELSSNTEAFF
.	TRBV19	TRBJ1-1	.	TGTGCCAGTAGTACCCCGGGCGGGAGGGCATGGAACACTGAAGCTTTCTTT	CASSTPGGRAWNTEAFF
.	TRBV5-4	TRBJ1-6	TRBD1	TGTGCCAGCAGCAGGGGACAGAATTCACCCCTCCACTTT	CASSRGQNSPLHF
.	TRBV9	TRBJ2-5	.	TGTGCCAGCAGCGTAGCCCAGGGTAGGACGGGGGTTGGTCTGCAAGAGACCCAGTACTTC	CASSVAQGRTGVGLQETQYF
.	TRBV15	TRBJ1-1	.	TGTGCCACCAGCAGGGTCCCGGGTGAAGCTTTCTTT	CATSRVPGEAFF
few	TRBV10-3	TRBJ2-3	TRBD2	TGTGCCATCAGTGATCATGGCCAGCGGGGGGAATACACAGATACGCAGTATTTT	CAISDHGQRGEYTDTQYF
.	TRBV7-2	TRBJ2-7	.	TGTGCCAGCAGCTTAGCCCTCCTACTCTACGAGCAGTACTTC	CASSLALLLYEQYF
.	TRBV14	TRBJ2-5	.	TGTGCCAGCAGCCCCCTGGGAGCGAGAGTACAAGAGACCCAGTACTTC	CASSPLGARVQETQYF
.	TRBV11-2	TRBJ1-3	.	TGTGCCAGCAGCTCAGGGGACTCTGGAAACACCATATATTTT	CASSSGDSGNTIYF
once	TRBV5-4	TRBJ2-7	TRBD2	TGTGCCAGCAGCCTAGGACTAGACGCGACTCTCGAGCAGTACTTC	CASSLGLDATLEQYF
.	TRBV10-2	TRBJ1-1	TRBD1	TGCGCCAGCAGGGGGAACAGGGGAAAGGGTATGAACACTGAAGCTTTCTTT	CASRGNRGKGMNTEAFF
.	TRBV9	TRBJ2-3	.	TGTGCCAGCAGCGTAGTAACAGATACGCAGTATTTT	CASSVVTDTQYF
.	TRBV5-5	TRBJ1-1	.	TGTGCCAGCAGCGTCAACATGAACACTGAAGCTTTCTTT	CASSVNMNTEAFF
.	TRBV5-8	TRBJ1-2	.	TGTGCCAGCAGCTTCAGGGATGGTCCTACGAGGTACACCTTC	CASSFRDGPTRYTF
.	TRBV7-8	TRBJ1-4	.	TGTGCCAGCAGCTTAGCTACAACTAATGAAAAACTGTTTTTT	CASSLATTNEKLFF
.	TRBV5-1	TRBJ2-1	.	TGCGCCAGCAGCTTGGGCTCTAGCGTCAATGAGCAGTTCTTC	CASSLGSSVNEQFF
few	TRBV5-5	TRBJ1-3	TRBD1	TGTGCCAGCAGCTTCTCAAGGACAGGGCTAATTGGAAACACCATATATTTT	CASSFSRTGLIGNTIYF
.	TRBV9	TRBJ1-2	.	TGTGCCAGCAGCCAGGCCAACTATGGCTACACCTTC	CASSQANYGYTF
.	TRBV19	TRBJ1-1	.	TGTGCCAGTAGTAGCCGCCGGCAGGGAATCCAGACTGAAGCTTTCTTT	CASSSRRQGIQTEAFF
.	TRBV10-1	TRBJ2-1	TRBD2	TGCGCCAGCAGTGAGGGCGTTAGCGGGAGGTCAGGAAATGAGCAGTTCTTC	CASSEGVSGRSGNEQFF
.	TRBV12-5	TRBJ1-1	.	TGTGCTAGTGGTTTGGAGTACAGGCGACGAACTGAAGCTTTCTTT	CASGLEYRRRTEAFF
.	TRBV7-7	TRBJ2-2	TRBD2	TGTGCCAGCAGCGCCGAAGGGACTAGCGACACCGGGGAGCTGTTTTTT	CASSAEGTSDTGELFF
.	TRBV25-1	TRBJ1-1	.	TGTGCCAGCAGAGGGGGGGGCGTCACTGAAGCTTTCTTT	CASRGGGVTEAFF
.	TRBV4-1	TRBJ2-2	TRBD1	TGCGCCAGCAGTCGGGACAGGGGAGGCACCGGGGAGCTGTTTTTT	CASSRDRGGTGELFF
.	TRBV2	TRBJ1-1	.	TGTGCCAGCAGTGTAGAGGGGAGGAAGACTGAAGCTTTCTTT	CASSVEGRKTEAFF
.	TRBV20-1	TRBJ2-7	.	TGCAGTGCTAGCCAGTCCTACGAGCAGTACTTC	CSASQSYEQYF
.	TRBV5-1	TRBJ2-7	TRBD2	TGCGCCAGCAGCTCAATGACTAGCGCCGCCTACGAGCAGTACTTC	CASSSMTSAAYEQYF
.	TRBV6-5	TRBJ2-7	TRBD1	TGTGCCAGCAGCAACGGGGGGACAGGGTCCTACGAGCAGTACTTC	CASSNGGTGSYEQYF
.	TRBV7-2	TRBJ1-2	.	TGTGCCAGCAGCTCGAGGGTAGAATATGGCTACACCTTC	CASSSRVEYGYTF
.	TRBV6-1	TRBJ1-2	.	TGTGCCAGCAGTGCTTATTACTATGGCTACACCTTC	CASSAYYYGYTF
.	TRBV7-7	TRBJ2-1	TRBD2	TGTGCCAGCAGTCGGGAGGCGGGTGGTTTTGGGGAGCAGTTCTTC	CASSREAGGFGEQFF
.	TRBV19	TRBJ2-6	.	TGTGCCAGTAGTATTATGGGGGGGGCCAACGGCCTGACTTTC	CASSIMGGANGLTF
few	TRBV5-4	TRBJ2-1	TRBD2	TGTGCCAGCAGCTTAAGGGTTCGTCTAGCGGGTACTCCATACAATGAGCAGTTCTTC	CASSLRVRLAGTPYNEQFF
.	TRBV27	TRBJ2-6	.	TGTGCCAGCAGTTTCGCTGGGGCCAACGGCCTGACTTTC	CASSFAGANGLTF
.	TRBV5-1	TRBJ1-4	TRBD1	TGCGCCAGCAGCTTGGCCCCGACAGGGGAGGGCGAAAAACTGTTTTTT	CASSLAPTGEGEKLFF
.	TRBV11-2	TRBJ2-5	.	TGTGCCAGCAGCTTAGCCCGAGAGACCCAGTACTTC	CASSLARETQYF
.	TRBV30	TRBJ2-5	TRBD2	TGTGCCTGGAGTGTTGGTTGGCGGGGGAAGATAGACTTC	CAWSVGWRGKIDF
once	TRBV6-1	TRBJ1-5	.	TGTGCCAGCAGTGAGCTCCCACGGTATAGCAATCAGCCCCAGCATTTT	CASSELPRYSNQPQHF
.	TRBV5-6	TRBJ1-1	.	TGTGCCAGCAGCTTGCGCGCCAGGATGAACACTGAAGCTTTCTTT	CASSLRARMNTEAFF
few	TRBV5-4	TRBJ1-2	.	TGTGCCAGCAGCTTGGGTGGAGGGAGTAGATATGGCTACACCTTC	CASSLGGGSRYGYTF
.	TRBV4-3	TRBJ1-5	.	TGCGCCAGCAGCCAAGACACTTTACCGGGTAGGCCCCAGCATTTT	CASSQDTLPGRPQHF